This T cell receptor (beta chain) came from a study of blood T cell repertoires in COVID-19 (dated by TCRdb to 2020 to 2022). Concerning the study at large: Samples covering the acute and convalescent phases of COVID-19 were provided by collaborators in the United States, Italy and Spain. Deeply sampled blood TCRbeta repertoires from subjects exposed to, actively infected with, or recovered from COVID-19 were included in the dataset. The repertoires were released in a freely available public database meant as a resource for research on the immune response to SARS-CoV-2. The material from the prospective study consisted of cDNA or gDNA derived from T cells, B-cell-depleted T cells, or PBMCs. Where HLA class I and class II types were available, the types were taken from metadata supplied by the sample provider, not from assay-based typing. The sample metadata nearly always contained a de-identified subject ID, COVID-19 status, age in years and sex. Samples were obtained from the ongoing ImmuneRACE study (first 160 participants) and from about 1,300 subjects provided by 6 global collaborators.

The collaborating institutions used their own protocols to collect whole blood in K2EDTA tubes. For TCRbeta analysis, collaborators shipped samples in one of three forms: frozen whole blood, isolated PBMCs, or DNA extracted from either of those sample types. Regarding this clone: Its cognate antigen has yet to be identified. Qualities for individual bases were not recorded, and no much larger clone is one base off.

The immunoSEQ Assay, a bias-controlled multiplex PCR, was used to amplify TCRbeta CDR3 regions from genomic DNA. In the authors' own workflow: Within the assay, amplification of reference gene primers was used to estimate how many nucleated cells each sample contained. To quantify the absolute abundance of each unique TCRbeta CDR3 rearrangement, sequence reads were collapsed and filtered. For each sample, productive Simpson clonality was calculated as the square root of Simpson's diversity index over productive rearrangements. In its TCRdb copy, this immuneACCESS table keeps in-frame sequences only and misses some clones. Where compared with another copy, unresolved V genes explain less than half of these, and the others have no known cause. The D gene and trimming were derived from the DNA, and the V and J assignments and clone size from that table. The sample profile shows approximately 150,000 clones; roughly 89% of them were found once. Of the sample, under 2% falls within the top ten clones.

The research as a whole found: Clinical and demographic metadata were provided uncurated, with the amount varying by source and participant.

Sequenced sample: peripheral blood. The TCR originated in a human donor in a cohort sampled during active COVID-19.

The nucleotide sequence is given as TGTGCCAGCAGTTCCGGGACTCAAAGCCAAGAGACCCAGTACTTC. It translates as CASSSGTQSQETQYF. The chain uses TRBV28 and TRBJ2-5; the D gene is perhaps TRBD2, from 6 matching bases. For CDR1 and CDR2, the germline V gene lists MDHEN and SYDVKM. A distance of 13 bases separates the germline ends of V and J, which lose 4 bases and 1 base respectively. The CDR3 contains 15 residues, cysteine and phenylalanine counted. The retained sequence is limited to the CDR3, 45 bases, with the frame set at the first base.